This T cell receptor (beta chain) appears in the sequencing data of a study of shared clonotypes between healthy human individuals. Across the study: A couple of women and three men aged 18 to 49 made up the donors.

V trimming: 5 bases; J trimming: 5 bases; junction bases outside the gene matches: 12. This CDR3 contains 17 residues. Germline V lookup: CDR1 SGHVS, CDR2 FQNEAQ. Per sorted-subset replicate PCR, input was about 180 ng DNA, representing around 28,000 T cell genomes. The protocol was immunoSEQ multiplex PCR, while the TCRdb copy is restricted to in-frame clones and leaves out a portion. The sample lists millions of clones, about 92% occurring once. This clone was recorded only once. Only CD45RO-negative cells positively selected for CCR7 counted as naive CD8 cells, so terminally differentiated effector memory CD45RA+ cells were excluded. The donors, all of them Caucasian adults, lived in Nashville, Tennessee.

V gene TRBV7-8 combines with J gene TRBJ2-2, with 9 bases that match TRBD1. The receptor's source is a man aged 18 to 35 in good health. Some clones in this sample may be carry-over from other donors' samples. The sample taken for sequencing was naive CD8+ T cells from PBMCs. The CDR3 loop is CASSPLGTGRRTGELFF. In DNA, the CDR3 is TGTGCCAGCAGCCCGCTGGGGACAGGGCGACGAACCGGGGAGCTGTTTTTT.